Listed below are T cell receptor beta chains from one sample, sequenced in a study of post-analysis software for immune sequencing data. TCRdb itself ran the PCR reads through MiXCR, one entry per CDR3 protein. The table shows roughly 170,000 distinct CDR3 sequences, with around 28% occurring only once. Sequencing was done on a sample of blood. Every receptor here comes from a girl aged 5 to 17 with multiple sclerosis. The CDR3 runs from the conserved cysteine through the conserved F or W. The D gene is left open where the match is weak. Size is stated for part of the rows, as once, few or many counts, or as a class when the clone is expanded.

NA	TRBV7-2	TRBJ1-5	12	few	TGTGCCAGCAGCGTGTCGAATCAGCCCCAGCATTTT	CASSVSNQPQHF
TRBD2	TRBV3-1	TRBJ2-3	15	NA	TGTGCCAGCAGCCCGACCCCGGGAGGGACAAATACGCAGTATTTT	CASSPTPGGTNTQYF
TRBD1	TRBV7-9	TRBJ2-3	15	few	TGTGCCAGCAGCTTAGCAGGGGGCGCGGGAGATACGCAGTATTTT	CASSLAGGAGDTQYF
NA	TRBV9	TRBJ2-7	14	few	TGTGCCAGCGCCCCAGACAGCCGCCCCTACGAGCAGTACTTC	CASAPDSRPYEQYF
TRBD2	TRBV6-6	TRBJ2-1	13	many	TGTGCCAGCGGGGGACTTCGGGGGGATGAGCAGTTCTTC	CASGGLRGDEQFF
NA	TRBV12-3/TRBV12-4	TRBJ2-6	16	many	TGTGCCAGCAGTTTATTGGACGGCTCTGGGGCCAACGTCCTGACTTTC	CASSLLDGSGANVLTF
TRBD2	TRBV5-1	TRBJ2-3	17	once	TGCGCCAGCAGCATGAGCCTAGCGGGGACCAACACAGATACGCAGTATTTT	CASSMSLAGTNTDTQYF
NA	TRBV25-1	TRBJ1-5	12	NA	TGTGCCAGCAGTGTCGGGGCTCAGCCCCAGCATTTT	CASSVGAQPQHF
NA	TRBV7-3	TRBJ2-3	15	once	TGTGCCGGCAGCTTAAACGAGGGCAGTACAGATACGCAGTATTTT	CAGSLNEGSTDTQYF
NA	TRBV20-1	TRBJ2-1	10	NA	TGCAGTGCTAGCCGTAATGAGCAGTTCTTC	CSASRNEQFF
NA	TRBV28	TRBJ2-4	14	NA	TGTGCCAGCAGCCAGGACTGGGCCAAAAACATTCAGTACTTC	CASSQDWAKNIQYF
NA	TRBV4-1	TRBJ1-1	16	NA	TGCGCCAGCGGGCTTCGGGAGGCAGGAGGAAACACTGAAGCTTTCTTT	CASGLREAGGNTEAFF
NA	TRBV28	TRBJ2-7	11	NA	TGTGCCGGCAGCCCACTTCGCGAGCAGTACTTC	CAGSPLREQYF
TRBD1	TRBV7-9	TRBJ1-1	14	few	TGTGCCAGCAGCTCGGACAGGGGAGAGTTGGGCGCTTTCTTT	CASSSDRGELGAFF
NA	TRBV5-1	TRBJ2-1	15	many	TGCGCCAGCAGCCCTTCGGAGCCCGTATACAATGAGCAGTTCTTC	CASSPSEPVYNEQFF
TRBD1	TRBV18	TRBJ2-7	14	NA	TGTGCCAGCTCACCCGGACAGGGGAGCTACGAGCGGTACTTC	CASSPGQGSYERYF
NA	TRBV6-5	TRBJ2-7	15	many	TGTGCCAGCAGTTACTCGGGCCAGGGGGGCTACGAGCAGTACTTC	CASSYSGQGGYEQYF
NA	TRBV5-6	TRBJ2-5	14	many	TGTGCCAGCAGCTTCGGTACAGGGATGGAGACCCAGTACTTC	CASSFGTGMETQYF
NA	TRBV15	TRBJ2-7	14	many	TGTGCCACCAGTTCTATGGGGTCAACCTACGAGCAGTACTTC	CATSSMGSTYEQYF
TRBD2	TRBV10-2	TRBJ2-7	14	many	TGCGCCAGCAGGAGAGCGGGAGAGCACTACGAGCAGTACTTC	CASRRAGEHYEQYF
TRBD2	TRBV6-2/TRBV6-3	TRBJ2-3	15	few	TGTGCCAGCAGACCAGCGGGGGAACGCACAGATACGCAGTATTTT	CASRPAGERTDTQYF
NA	TRBV11-2	TRBJ2-1	15	NA	TGTGCCAGCAGCTTAATTTCTGGTACCTACAATGAGCAGTTCTTC	CASSLISGTYNEQFF
NA	TRBV28	TRBJ2-5	16	NA	TGTGCCAGCAGTCAAAGGGGGGAGGGCCCCTCATTGACCCAGTACTTC	CASSQRGEGPSLTQYF
NA	TRBV25-1	TRBJ1-4	15	few	TGTGCCAGCAGTGACGGCACCCAAGGAATTGGGAAACTGTTTTTT	CASSDGTQGIGKLFF
NA	TRBV29-1	TRBJ1-1	12	NA	TGCAGCGTTTCAGGCATGGGGACTGAAGCTTTCTTT	CSVSGMGTEAFF
NA	TRBV12-3/TRBV12-4	TRBJ2-1	15	many	TGTGCCAGCAGTGAAAGCAAGAGGCAGTACAATGAGCAGTTCTTC	CASSESKRQYNEQFF
NA	TRBV3-1	TRBJ1-6	15	NA	TGTGCCAGCAGCCAAAGTGCGGGTCGAGACTCACCCCTCCACTTT	CASSQSAGRDSPLHF
TRBD1	TRBV6-5	TRBJ1-6	15	many	TGTGCCAGCAGGCCGACACAGGGGGCTGATTCACCCCTCCACTTT	CASRPTQGADSPLHF
TRBD2	TRBV20-1	TRBJ2-7	15	many	TGCAGTGTTCAGTTAGCGGGACGACGGGATAACGAGCAGTACTTC	CSVQLAGRRDNEQYF
NA	TRBV19	TRBJ1-1	14	once	TGTGCCAGTAGTATATTGACGGAAAACACTGAAGCTTTCTTT	CASSILTENTEAFF
NA	TRBV5-1	TRBJ2-2	16	few	TGCGCCAGCAGCGAACAACAGGTTATTGTCACCGGGGAGCTGTTTTTT	CASSEQQVIVTGELFF
NA	TRBV5-1	TRBJ2-7	14	few	TGCGCCAGCAGCTGGAGTTTAGGTTCCTACGAGCAGTACTTC	CASSWSLGSYEQYF
TRBD2	TRBV27	TRBJ2-1	15	few	TGTGCCAGCAGTTTAATAGCGGGAGAGAACAATGAGCAGTTCTTC	CASSLIAGENNEQFF
NA	TRBV7-2	TRBJ2-1	10	NA	TGTGCCAAGGCCCCGGAGAAGCAGTTCTTC	CAKAPEKQFF
NA	TRBV6-5	TRBJ2-1	16	NA	TGTGCCAGCAGTTACTCCTACAGCGGGTTATACAATGGGCAGTTCTTC	CASSYSYSGLYNGQFF
TRBD2	TRBV20-1	TRBJ2-4	20	NA	TGCAGTGCTAGAGATGGTCCCAGCGGGAGGGCCAGGTCGGCCTACAATGAGCAGTACTTC	CSARDGPSGRARSAYNEQYF
TRBD2	TRBV10-3	TRBJ2-1	20	many	TGTGCCATCAGTGGGACTGCCCCGGTGGCGGGACTAGCGGGAGCGGGTGAGCAGTTCTTC	CAISGTAPVAGLAGAGEQFF
NA	TRBV5-1	TRBJ2-1	12	many	TGCGCCAGCTGGGACGGATACAATGAGCAGTTCTTC	CASWDGYNEQFF
TRBD2	TRBV7-9	TRBJ2-3	15	few	TGTGCCACCCCCGGTCGGACTAGCGGGATGGATACGCAGTATTTT	CATPGRTSGMDTQYF
NA	TRBV12-3/TRBV12-4	TRBJ2-7	14	many	TGTGCCAGCAGTTTAGAGGACTTGGTCTACGAGCAGTACTTC	CASSLEDLVYEQYF
NA	TRBV20-1	TRBJ1-5	13	NA	TGCAGTGCTAGCAGTGGTCCTTTTCAGCCCCAGCATTTT	CSASSGPFQPQHF
NA	TRBV30	TRBJ2-1	11	NA	TGTGCCTGGAGTAGTGCGAATGAGCAGTTCTTC	CAWSSANEQFF
NA	TRBV28	TRBJ1-4	13	few	TGTGCCAGCTTCAAGGCGGTCGATGAAAAACTGTTTTTT	CASFKAVDEKLFF
TRBD2	TRBV10-3	TRBJ2-7	15	many	TGTGCCATCAGAGAAAGACTAGCGGGAGATGGCGAGCAGTACTTC	CAIRERLAGDGEQYF
TRBD1	TRBV30	TRBJ1-2	13	NA	TGTGCCTGGAGTAGGGACAGGCCTTATGGCTACACCTTC	CAWSRDRPYGYTF
NA	TRBV29-1	TRBJ1-1	12	many	TGCAGCGTTGCCCTATTGAACACTGAAGCTTTCTTT	CSVALLNTEAFF
NA	TRBV12-3/TRBV12-4	TRBJ2-7	12	many	TGTGCCAGCAGTTTCCCCATGAACAAGCAGTACTTC	CASSFPMNKQYF
TRBD1	TRBV30	TRBJ2-5	13	few	TGTGCCGGAGGACAGGGACGACAAGAGACCCAGTACTTC	CAGGQGRQETQYF
NA	TRBV28	TRBJ2-7	13	NA	TGTGCCAGCAGTTCACCACAGGGTTACGAGCAGTACTTC	CASSSPQGYEQYF